These 31 T cell receptor beta chains originate from one sample sequenced in a study of cytomegalovirus exposure and HLA in healthy donors. PCR was performed using 60 Vbeta and 13 Jbeta primers. Produced via immunoSEQ multiplex PCR; TCRdb's table is partial and in-frame only. Of 150,000 to 200,000 clones in the sample, over 80% were seen once. The sample taken for sequencing was PBMCs. The receptors were gathered from a male donor in good health and CMV-seronegative.

V gene TRBV12-5 combines with J gene TRBJ2-7; D remains unclear. V was shortened by 4 bases and J by 9 bases, with 16 bases between the two germline ends. The germline CDR1 and CDR2 sequences are LGHNT and FRNRAP. The CDR3 runs 13 residues. The CDR3: CASGSEPYFGQYF. CDR3 nucleotides: TGTGCTAGTGGTTCGGAGCCGTATTTCGGGCAGTACTTC.

Notes on this clone: Mismatch with germline at one junction end may stem from a read error. The chain links TRBV2 to TRBJ2-3, with 7 bases aligning to TRBD2. CDR1 SNHLY and CDR2 FYNNEI come from the germline V gene. This CDR3 comprises 14 residues. The CDR3 nucleotides read TGTGCCGGCAGTAAGCGGGGTAACACAGATACGCAGTATTTT. Its translation is CAGSKRGNTDTQYF.

The sample holds one count of this clone. This chain joins TRBV14 and TRBJ2-5; 10 nucleotides match TRBD2. This CDR3 is 17 amino acids long. Losses at the gene ends were 0 bases for V and 1 base for J; bases not matched to a gene: 5. CDR1 and CDR2 (germline): SGHDN, FVKESK. Here the CDR3 reads CASSQDPVAGGQETQYF. CDR3 in DNA: TGTGCCAGCAGCCAAGATCCGGTAGCGGGGGGCCAAGAGACCCAGTACTTC.

V usage is TRBV5-1 and J usage is TRBJ1-4; D remains ambiguous. V was pared by 1 base and J by 3 bases, with 13 bases between. Germline assignment: CDR1 SGHRS and CDR2 YFSETQ. The CDR3 is 16 residues long. The DNA for the CDR3 is TGCGCCAGCAGCTTGAGGGCCCGGGGATCTAATGAAAAACTGTTTTTT. It codes for CASSLRARGSNEKLFF.

The genes are TRBV7-9 and TRBJ1-5; weak D call: TRBD1 (6 bases). The germline V gene has CDR1 SEHNR and CDR2 FQNEAQ (reference sequence). This CDR3 is built from 15 residues. Trimming shortened V by 4 bases and J by 4 bases, and 14 bases separated the two germline ends. The CDR3 protein is CASSSGTSENQPQHF. CDR3 coding DNA: TGTGCCAGCAGCTCCGGGACATCCGAAAATCAGCCCCAGCATTTT.

The CDR3 loop reads CASSGTATNEKLFF. CDR3 nucleotide sequence: TGTGCCAGCTCAGGGACAGCAACTAATGAAAAACTGTTTTTT. The chain links TRBV6-1 to TRBJ1-4, with TRBD1 matching 7 bases. This CDR3 is built from 14 residues. Trimming removed 8 bases from V and 0 bases from J; junction bases left unmatched: 3. The germline V gene has CDR1 MNHNS and CDR2 SASEGT.

In regard to this clone: Different DNA sequences within this sample yield the same CDR3. V and J are TRBV27 and TRBJ1-1, with TRBD1 identical over 10 bases. V lost 8 bases, J lost 5 bases, and 5 bases stayed unmatched. The CDR3 has 13 amino acids. Germline CDR1 and CDR2: MNHEY and SMNVEV (reference sequence). The CDR3 sequence is CASRRTGGTEAFF. CDR3 in DNA: TGTGCCAGCCGTAGGACAGGGGGGACTGAAGCTTTCTTT.

The chain joins TRBV7-6 to TRBJ2-1; D is possibly TRBD2 (6 bases). The length of the CDR3 is 16 residues. Germline V gene sequence: CDR1 SGHVS, CDR2 FNYEAQ. Trimming removed 0 bases at V and 4 bases at J, with 13 bases between. The CDR3 DNA is TGTGCCAGCAGCTTAGCCCCAGCGGGCCAATACAATGAGCAGTTCTTC. Translation: CASSLAPAGQYNEQFF.

This chain uses TRBV5-1 with TRBJ1-4; TRBD1 matches 7 bases. CDR1 is SGHRS, CDR2 YFSETQ, per germline. CDR3 length: 15 residues. Germline trimming cut 4 bases from V and 8 bases from J; bases unmatched to any gene: 11. For the CDR3, the DNA is TGCGCCAGCAGCCAACAGGGGCCCGAGGCCGAAAAACTGTTTTTT. It codes for CASSQQGPEAEKLFF.

There are a few counts of this clone. The chain recombines TRBV6-5 with TRBJ2-7; 8 nucleotides line up with TRBD1. The CDR3 sequence is 15 residues long. Germline-derived CDR1 and CDR2 are MNHEY and SVGAGI. After removal of 5 bases from V and 2 bases from J, the junction contained 8 bases not matched to a gene. CDR3 sequence: CASSTYGQGAYEQYF. In nucleotides, the CDR3 is TGTGCCAGCAGTACTTACGGACAGGGCGCCTACGAGCAGTACTTC.

Here the CDR3 reads CASSYSLSKNIQYF. The CDR3 nucleotides read TGTGCCAGCAGTTACTCCCTAAGCAAAAACATTCAGTACTTC. The V gene is TRBV6-5, the J gene TRBJ2-4; D is uncertain. The CDR3 spans 14 residues. Trimming cost V 0 bases and J 3 bases, with 6 bases left between them. Germline V CDR1 and CDR2: MNHEY, SVGAGI.

This rearrangement joins TRBV11-2 to TRBJ1-1; D possibly corresponds to TRBD1 (5 bases). V was shortened by 4 bases and J by 5 bases, with 14 bases between the two germline ends. Germline V gene lookup returns CDR1 SGHAT and CDR2 FQNNGV. The CDR3 spans 14 residues. The CDR3 coding sequence is TGTGCCAGCAGCTCAGGGTTCATGGGGACTGAAGCTTTCTTT. This sequence encodes CASSSGFMGTEAFF. Combining the CDR3 with reference TRBV11-2 and TRBJ1-1 gives the whole variable domain EAGVAQSPRYKIIEKRQSVAFWCNPISGHATLYWYQQILGQGPKLLIQFQNNGVVDDSQLPKDRFSAERLKGVDSTLKIQPAKLEDSAVYLCASSSGFMGTEAFFGQGTRLTVV.

The CDR3 loop is CADKGGSYGYTF. The CDR3 region has the DNA TGTGCGGACAAAGGGGGCAGCTATGGCTACACCTTC. This chain connects TRBV2 to TRBJ1-2, with 7 nucleotides matching TRBD1. This CDR3 region has 12 residues. Germline loops: CDR1 SNHLY, CDR2 FYNNEI.

Points on this clone: The CDR3 does not close with the conserved phenylalanine or tryptophan, likely indicating a read error. The limits of the CDR3 on the DNA are not certain, so only TCRdb's listed CDR3 is given. The CDR3 sequence: CASKMGDLAGPPAL. The rearrangement uses TRBV19 and TRBJ1-2. The CDR3 contains 14 residues when both ends are counted. Germline CDR1 reads LNHDA; CDR2 reads SQIVND (reference sequence).

The chain employs TRBV30 and TRBJ1-5; no clear D. V was shortened by 2 bases and J by 2 bases, with 10 bases between the two germline ends. The CDR3 totals 14 residues. Germline CDR1 reads GTSNPN; CDR2 reads SVGIG (reference sequence). The CDR3: CAWSKGQGNQPQHF. The CDR3 DNA reads TGTGCCTGGAGTAAAGGTCAGGGCAATCAGCCCCAGCATTTT.

The chain couples TRBV4-3 to TRBJ2-1; 10 nucleotides match TRBD2. The CDR3 consists of 15 residues. Germline CDR1 reads LGHNA; CDR2 reads YSLEER. V trimming: 0 bases; J trimming: 5 bases; junction bases outside the gene matches: 1. The DNA for the CDR3 is TGCGCCAGCAGCCAAGACGGGACTAGCGACAATGAGCAGTTCTTC. It specifies CASSQDGTSDNEQFF.

The chain employs TRBV5-4 and TRBJ1-3, with 7 bases fitting TRBD1. Germline V gives CDR1 SGHNT, CDR2 YYREEE (reference sequence). With V trimmed by 3 bases and J by 2 bases, 8 bases remained unmatched. This CDR3 has 16 amino acids. The CDR3 sequence is CASSSASDRAGNTIYF. The CDR3 DNA reads as TGTGCCAGCAGCTCCGCTTCCGACAGGGCTGGAAACACCATATATTTT. Supplemented by reference TRBV5-4 and TRBJ1-3, the full variable domain reads ETGVTQSPTHLIKTRGQQVTLRCSSQSGHNTVSWYQQALGQGPQFIFQYYREEENGRGNFPPRFSGLQFPNYSSELNVNALELDDSALYLCASSSASDRAGNTIYFGEGSWLTVV.

The rearrangement joins TRBV5-4 to TRBJ1-5; no firm D call. Germline V gene lookup returns CDR1 SGHNT and CDR2 YYREEE (reference sequence). V gave up 2 bases and J gave up 7 bases, with 13 bases separating them. CDR3 length: 14 amino acids. CDR3 sequence (DNA): TGTGCCAGCAGCTTTGGAGGGTCTGGACAGCCCCAGCATTTT. Translated, it gives CASSFGGSGQPQHF.

The chain joins TRBV10-1 to TRBJ2-5, with TRBD2 identical over 9 bases. The CDR3 has 15 amino acids. Germline V gives CDR1 WNHNN, CDR2 SYGVQD (reference sequence). J was trimmed by 1 base and V by 3 bases; bases with no gene match: 3. The CDR3 DNA reads as TGCGCCAGCAGTGATGGAGCGGGGGGCCAAGAGACCCAGTACTTC. It yields the protein CASSDGAGGQETQYF.

The chain has TRBV12-5 and TRBJ2-1, with D unclear. CDR1 and CDR2 (germline): LGHNT, FRNRAP. The CDR3 extends over 13 amino acids. V was cut by 7 bases and J by 10 bases, with 17 bases left in between. The CDR3 nucleotides are TGTGCTAGTGTTCCAGGCCGGCAGGCGGAGCAGTTCTTC. Its protein is CASVPGRQAEQFF.

The chain employs TRBV5-4 and TRBJ2-7, with TRBD2 as a possible D gene (5 bases). CDR3 length: 15 residues. Trimming took off 0 bases at V and 3 bases at J, with 13 bases between the two ends. The germline CDR1 and CDR2 sequences are SGHNT and YYREEE (reference sequence). The CDR3 nucleotides read TGTGCCAGCAGCTTGGCCGTCGGGGAAGGCTACGAGCAGTACTTC. Translation: CASSLAVGEGYEQYF.

This sequence joins TRBV4-3 and TRBJ1-6; D is possibly TRBD1 (5 bases). Trimming cost V 2 bases and J 6 bases, with 17 bases left between them. In germline, CDR1 is LGHNA, CDR2 YSLEER. The CDR3 is 17 residues long. The CDR3, as DNA: TGCGCCAGCAGCCAACGCACAGGATACTCCGGTAATTCACCCCTCCACTTT. Amino acids: CASSQRTGYSGNSPLHF.

This clone came up a few times. The chain carries TRBV11-2 and TRBJ2-7; a possible D gene is TRBD2 (6 bases). CDR3 length: 13 amino acids. CDR1 and CDR2 (germline): SGHAT, FQNNGV. V lost 10 bases and J 6 bases, leaving 19 bases between the germline ends. The DNA of the CDR3 is TGTGCCACCTCACTTGGGACTTCTCGCGAGCAGTACTTC. Translated, it gives CATSLGTSREQYF.

The chain employs TRBV5-1 and TRBJ1-2; 11 bases are shared with TRBD1. The CDR3 sequence is 14 residues long. V was pared by 4 bases and J by 7 bases, with 6 bases of the junction left unmatched. Germline lookup yields CDR1 SGHRS and CDR2 YFSETQ. The CDR3 DNA is TGCGCCAGCAGCCCCGGACAGGGGGCTCGTGGCTACACCTTC. Protein product: CASSPGQGARGYTF. Based on the CDR3 plus reference TRBV5-1 and TRBJ1-2, the full variable domain is KAGVTQTPRYLIKTRGQQVTLSCSPISGHRSVSWYQQTPGQGLQFLFEYFSETQRNKGNFPGRFSGRQFSNSRSEMNVSTLELGDSALYLCASSPGQGARGYTFGSGTRLTVV.

The gene calls are TRBV9 and TRBJ1-4; the match to TRBD1 covers 9 bases. The CDR3 covers 15 residues. The V segment lost 0 bases and the J segment 3 bases; nucleotides outside the gene matches: 0. Germline V lookup: CDR1 SGDLS, CDR2 YYNGEE. The CDR3 protein is CASSVGTGANEKLFF. The CDR3 DNA is TGTGCCAGCAGCGTAGGGACAGGGGCTAATGAAAAACTGTTTTTT.

This chain uses TRBV6-5 with TRBJ1-2, with D tentatively TRBD1 (5 bases). This CDR3 contains 15 residues. Germline CDR1 is MNHEY and CDR2 is SVGAGI. V was trimmed by 6 bases and J by 4 bases, leaving 18 bases between them. The CDR3 sequence: CASRGGRGDGYGYTF. DNA of the CDR3: TGTGCCAGCAGGGGAGGGAGGGGAGACGGCTATGGCTACACCTTC.

The V gene is TRBV6-1, the J gene TRBJ1-5, with D uncertain. V was cut by 4 bases and J by 0 bases, with 7 bases left in between. CDR3 length equals 14 residues. Germline V gene data show CDR1 as MNHNS and CDR2 as SASEGT. CDR3 nucleotides: TGTGCCAGCAGTGGTCCGGGTAGCAATCAGCCCCAGCATTTT. Protein: CASSGPGSNQPQHF.

About this clone: One end of the junction is discordant with germline, which a read error may explain. This CDR3 is also generated by other DNA sequences in the sample. The chain joins TRBV5-4 to TRBJ1-1; weak D call: TRBD1 (6 bases). The CDR3 has 17 amino acids. Germline V lookup: CDR1 SGHNT, CDR2 YYREEE (reference sequence). The CDR3 nucleotides are TGTGCTAGCAGTAACAGGGACCTGGGGCGGATGGGCACTGAAGCTTTCTTT. Translated, it gives CASSNRDLGRMGTEAFF.

The chain combines TRBV6-5 with TRBJ2-7, with 7 positions matching TRBD1. The CDR3 has 15 residues. CDR1 MNHEY and CDR2 SVGAGI come from the germline V gene. J lost 0 bases, V lost 6 bases, and 8 bases had no gene match. CDR3 coding DNA: TGTGCCAGCAGGAACAGGGGCATGAGCTCCTACGAGCAGTACTTC. Translating gives CASRNRGMSSYEQYF.

This rearrangement joins TRBV5-1 to TRBJ2-7, with 12 bases that match TRBD2. From germline, CDR1 is SGHRS and CDR2 YFSETQ. The CDR3 consists of 16 residues. The V gene end was trimmed by 4 bases and the J gene end by 0 bases; junction bases not matched to a gene: 5. The CDR3 bases are TGCGCCAGCAGCCTCCGGACTAGCGGGGACTCCTACGAGCAGTACTTC. Its translation is CASSLRTSGDSYEQYF.

The rearrangement links TRBV28 to TRBJ2-7; 8 bases match TRBD2. From germline, CDR1 is MDHEN and CDR2 SYDVKM. Losses at the gene ends were 3 bases for V and 2 bases for J; bases not matched to a gene: 6. The CDR3 has 15 residues. As DNA, the CDR3 is TGTGCCAGCAGTTTTGGCGGGGGGCCGACCTACGAGCAGTACTTC. Its protein product is CASSFGGGPTYEQYF.